This TCR beta chain was sequenced during a study of T cell responses to AZD1222 COVID-19 vaccine. This clone was counted once. What it binds is unknown. Clones were sequenced by immunoSEQ multiplex PCR, and TCRdb holds only the in-frame ones, with some missing. Altogether 95,000 to 150,000 clones are present, approximately 85% being singletons, with the ten largest covering roughly 4%. Study-wide findings and caveats: Unmutated variant regions reportedly attract nearly half of all spike-specific TCRs. It was only after the peak T cell response that any repertoires were sampled. Along spike, vaccine-associated CD4 TCRs were found throughout, with dominance at 160-218 and 743-854. Baseline testing showed seropositivity in only 5 or 6 AZD1222 recipients.

V was shortened by 4 bases and J by 2 bases, with 14 bases between the two germline ends. The CDR3 contains 15 residues. CDR1 is SEHNR and CDR2 is FQNEAQ in the germline V gene (reference sequence). This TCR derives from an adult who received the AZD1222 COVID-19 vaccine. The chain joins TRBV7-9 to TRBJ1-2, with D tentatively TRBD1 (6 bases). The specimen comprised peripheral blood, sampled 28 days after the second AZD1222 dose. This CDR3 is CASSSSRGTNYGYTF. The CDR3, as DNA: TGTGCCAGCAGCTCCTCCAGGGGTACCAACTATGGCTACACCTTC.